The 14 T cell receptor beta chains listed next were all sequenced from one sample in a study of blood T cell repertoires in COVID-19. Clones were sequenced by immunoSEQ multiplex PCR, and TCRdb holds only the in-frame ones, with some missing. This sample has more than 300,000 clones, with about 86% found just once. The sequenced sample consisted of peripheral blood. The receptors shown here come from a woman in her forties or fifties with acute or convalescent COVID-19.

This clone was recorded a few times. The chain uses TRBV29-1 and TRBJ1-5; TRBD1 is a possible D gene (5 bases). The V gene lost 3 bases and the J gene lost 4 bases, with 10 bases spanning the gap. The CDR3 has 13 residues. Germline CDR1 is SQVTM and CDR2 is ANQGSEA. CDR3 DNA: TGCAGCGTTGAGTTGGGGGGAAATCAGCCCCAGCATTTT. Translated, it gives CSVELGGNQPQHF.

The chain uses TRBV11-3 and TRBJ2-2; possible D gene TRBD2, 6 bases. CDR3 length: 17 amino acids. The germline gives CDR1 SGHNT, CDR2 YENEEA. Trimming cost V 2 bases and J 4 bases, with 17 bases left between them. The CDR3 region has the DNA TGTGCCAGCAGCTTAACATGGGGGGAGGCCGCCACCGGGGAGCTGTTTTTT. This translates into CASSLTWGEAATGELFF.

J is TRBJ2-1 and V is TRBV6-5; 9 bases are shared with TRBD2. The CDR3 is 15 amino acids. V trimming: 5 bases; J trimming: 5 bases; junction bases outside the gene matches: 7. Germline CDR1 is MNHEY and CDR2 is SVGAGI. DNA for the CDR3: TGTGCCAGCAGTACAAATAGCGGGAGACACAATGAGCAGTTCTTC. It encodes CASSTNSGRHNEQFF.

The V gene is TRBV5-1, the J gene TRBJ2-3, with 9 bases that match TRBD1. Unmatched junction bases numbered 15, after V lost 4 bases and J lost 6 bases. This CDR3 contains 17 residues. In germline, CDR1 is SGHRS, CDR2 YFSETQ. The CDR3: CASSRGQGNPSSDTQYF. The DNA for the CDR3 is TGCGCCAGCAGCCGCGGACAGGGGAACCCCTCGTCGGATACGCAGTATTTT.

This rearrangement joins TRBV7-2 to TRBJ2-1; D not resolved. The CDR3 is 15 amino acids. Trimming cost V 3 bases and J 0 bases, with 9 bases left between them. CDR1 SGHTA and CDR2 FQGNSA come from the germline V gene. The CDR3 coding sequence is TGTGCCAGCAGCTTGACGGGTAGCTCCTACAATGAGCAGTTCTTC. Its translation is CASSLTGSSYNEQFF.

V usage is TRBV19 and J usage is TRBJ1-5; D may be TRBD1 (6 bases). The germline V gene encodes CDR1 LNHDA and CDR2 SQIVND (reference sequence). The CDR3 loop spans 15 amino acids. The V gene lost 4 bases and the J gene lost 7 bases, with 17 bases spanning the gap. The CDR3 reads CASSTEGRQGQPQHF. Written as DNA, the CDR3 is TGTGCCAGTAGTACCGAGGGACGTCAGGGGCAGCCCCAGCATTTT.

The chain uses TRBV11-2 and TRBJ2-2; TRBD1 matches at 7 bases. The V gene's germline CDR1 is SGHAT and CDR2 FQNNGV. V lost 5 bases and J lost 1; bases outside the gene matches: 4. The CDR3 is 15 residues long. The CDR3 DNA is TGTGCCAGCAGCGGGGGACAGATGAACACCGGGGAGCTGTTTTTT. Its protein product is CASSGGQMNTGELFF.

This rearrangement joins TRBV12-5 to TRBJ2-7; D unclear. Looked up from germline, CDR1 is LGHNT and CDR2 is FRNRAP. Trimming shortened V by 3 bases and J by 2 bases, and 5 bases separated the two germline ends. CDR3 size: 12 residues. The CDR3 region is CASGLGAYEQYF. The CDR3 region has the DNA TGTGCTAGTGGTTTAGGAGCCTACGAGCAGTACTTC. The full variable domain, its missing parts supplied by reference TRBV12-5 and TRBJ2-7, is DARVTQTPRHKVTEMGQEVTMRCQPILGHNTVFWYRQTMMQGLELLAYFRNRAPLDDSGMPKDRFSAEMPDATLATLKIQPSEPRDSAVYFCASGLGAYEQYFGPGTRLTVT.

A word on this clone: The same CDR3 also results from other DNA sequences found in this sample. The chain carries TRBV27 and TRBJ1-3, with no clear D. Deletions cut 3 bases from V and 1 base from J, with 7 bases between. The germline V gene has CDR1 MNHEY and CDR2 SMNVEV (reference sequence). CDR3 length: 14 residues. The CDR3 protein is CASSLSGSGNTIYF. CDR3 coding DNA: TGTGCCAGCAGTTTGTCGGGTTCTGGAAACACCATATATTTT.

This clone was found once. The genes are TRBV6-2 or TRBV6-3 and TRBJ1-5; TRBD1 agrees at 10 bases. Trimming cost V 5 bases and J 6 bases; bases outside gene matches: 10. Germline CDR1 MNHEY, CDR2 SVGEGT. The CDR3 spans 16 residues. CDR3 sequence (DNA): TGTGCCAGCAGTCCCCGGACAGGGGGGGTCGGTCAGCCCCAGCATTTT. Translation: CASSPRTGGVGQPQHF.

This clone was counted between two and nine times. DNA for the CDR3: TGTGCCACCAGTGAGGGGACAGGACACACAGATACGCAGTATTTT. Its protein product is CATSEGTGHTDTQYF. This chain links TRBV24-1 with TRBJ2-3; TRBD1 matches at 8 bases. The CDR3 covers 15 residues. V was pared by 4 bases and J by 2 bases, with 4 bases of the junction left unmatched. Germline lookup yields CDR1 KGHDR and CDR2 SFDVKD.

The rearrangement links TRBV10-3 to TRBJ1-2, with D maybe TRBD1 (6 bases). V lost 0 bases and J 7 bases, leaving 12 bases between the germline ends. The CDR3 covers 14 residues. The germline gives CDR1 ENHRY, CDR2 SYGVKD. As DNA, the CDR3 is TGTGCCATCAGTGAGTCGACAGGACCCACTGGCTACACCTTC. Residues: CAISESTGPTGYTF.

This clone appeared a single time. The chain employs TRBV19 and TRBJ1-2; D is ambiguous. CDR3 size: 12 residues. The V end lost 10 bases, the J end lost 2 bases, and 11 bases lay between the germline ends. The V gene's germline CDR1 is LNHDA and CDR2 SQIVND (reference sequence). The CDR3 sequence: CATREPNYGYTF. The CDR3 DNA reads TGTGCCACCCGGGAACCCAACTATGGCTACACCTTC.

This rearrangement joins TRBV30 to TRBJ1-3, with 8 bases matching TRBD1. The germline V gene has CDR1 GTSNPN and CDR2 SVGIG (reference sequence). The length of the CDR3 is 14 residues. The ends lost 8 bases at V and 3 bases at J; junction bases unmatched: 9. The CDR3 DNA follows: TGTGCCGTGGGCGACAGGGGTTATGGAAACACCATATATTTT. It codes for CAVGDRGYGNTIYF.